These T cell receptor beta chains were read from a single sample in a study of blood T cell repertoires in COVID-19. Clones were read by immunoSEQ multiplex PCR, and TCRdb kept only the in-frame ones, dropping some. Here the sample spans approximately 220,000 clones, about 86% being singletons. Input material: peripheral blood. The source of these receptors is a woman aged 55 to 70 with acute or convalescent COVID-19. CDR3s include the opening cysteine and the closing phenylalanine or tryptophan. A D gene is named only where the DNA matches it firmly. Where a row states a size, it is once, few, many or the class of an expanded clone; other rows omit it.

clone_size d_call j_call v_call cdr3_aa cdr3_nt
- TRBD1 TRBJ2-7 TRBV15 CATSVETGGDYTSYEQYF TGTGCCACCAGCGTAGAAACAGGGGGAGATTACACTTCCTACGAGCAGTACTTC
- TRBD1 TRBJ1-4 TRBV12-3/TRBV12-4 CASSTRGEKLFF TGTGCCAGCAGTACCAGGGGGGAAAAACTGTTTTTT
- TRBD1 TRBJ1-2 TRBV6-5 CASRWTGFNYGYTF TGTGCCAGCAGATGGACAGGGTTTAACTATGGCTACACCTTC
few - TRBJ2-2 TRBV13 CASSNLRDSHTGELFF TGTGCCAGCAGCAACCTTCGGGACTCTCACACCGGGGAGCTGTTTTTT
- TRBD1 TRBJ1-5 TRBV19 CASSIPGTGGSQPQHF TGTGCCAGTAGTATCCCCGGGACAGGGGGAAGTCAGCCCCAGCATTTT
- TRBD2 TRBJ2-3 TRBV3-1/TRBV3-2 CASSRTSGGASTDTQYF TGTGCCAGCAGCCGGACTAGCGGGGGGGCTAGCACAGATACGCAGTATTTT
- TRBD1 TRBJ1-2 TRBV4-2 CASSHPGTDLGYTF TGTGCCAGCAGCCACCCCGGGACAGACCTTGGCTACACCTTC
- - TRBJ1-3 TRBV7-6 CASSLVAQGLVGNTIYF TGTGCCAGCAGCTTAGTGGCGCAGGGGCTCGTCGGAAACACCATATATTTT
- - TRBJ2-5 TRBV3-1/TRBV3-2 CASSSGGKETQYF TGTGCCAGCAGTTCGGGGGGCAAAGAGACCCAGTACTTC
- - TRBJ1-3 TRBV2 CASSASGNTIYF TGTGCCAGCAGTGCATCTGGAAACACCATATATTTT
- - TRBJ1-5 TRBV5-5 CASSPNQFSWHF TGTGCCAGCAGTCCGAATCAGTTCTCCTGGCATTTT
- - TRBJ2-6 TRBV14 CASSLLPRTPLGANVLTF TGTGCCAGCAGCCTTCTACCCCGAACCCCTCTCGGGGCCAACGTCCTGACTTTC
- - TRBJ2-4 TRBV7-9 CASSFLPGTKNIQYF TGTGCCAGCAGCTTCCTACCGGGAACCAAAAACATTCAGTACTTC
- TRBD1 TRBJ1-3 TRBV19 CASTNGDRGPGNTIYF TGTGCCAGTACCAACGGGGACAGGGGGCCTGGAAACACCATATATTTT
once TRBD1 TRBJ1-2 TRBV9 CASSVNRQGKDGYTF TGTGCCAGCAGCGTAAACCGACAGGGAAAGGATGGCTACACCTTC
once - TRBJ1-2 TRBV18 CASSPGQLYGYTF TGTGCCAGCTCACCGGGGCAGCTCTATGGCTACACCTTC
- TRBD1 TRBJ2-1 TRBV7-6 CASSLVGGTGAYNEQFF TGTGCCAGCAGCTTAGTAGGGGGGACAGGGGCCTACAATGAGCAGTTCTTC
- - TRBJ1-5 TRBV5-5 CASSLFDGQGQPQHF TGTGCCAGCAGCTTGTTCGATGGTCAGGGACAGCCCCAGCATTTT
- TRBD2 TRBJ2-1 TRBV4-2 CASSPSGGYEQFF TGTGCCAGCAGCCCATCGGGGGGTTATGAGCAGTTCTTC
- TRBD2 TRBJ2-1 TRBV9 CASSVGGGTRTGNEQFF TGTGCCAGCAGCGTAGGAGGAGGGACTAGAACGGGCAATGAGCAGTTCTTC
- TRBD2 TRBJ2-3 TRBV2 CASSLAGGTDTQYF TGTGCCAGCTCATTAGCGGGGGGCACAGATACGCAGTATTTT
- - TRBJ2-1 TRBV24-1 CATSGAGSDNEQFF TGTGCCACCAGTGGGGCAGGGTCGGACAATGAGCAGTTCTTC
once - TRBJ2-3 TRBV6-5 CASSAGDTQYF TGTGCCAGCAGCGCGGGGGATACGCAGTATTTT
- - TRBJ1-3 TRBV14 CASSQYSGNTIYF TGTGCCAGCAGCCAATATTCTGGAAACACCATATATTTT